The text below deals with one T cell receptor (beta chain). The record originates from a study of identical twins. The CDR3 runs to 18 residues. Per the germline V gene, CDR1 is SGDLS and CDR2 is YYNGEE. Trimming removed 3 bases from V and 5 bases from J; junction bases left unmatched: 16. From the 5' RACE reads, TCRdb called clonotypes with MiXCR, one entry per CDR3 protein. The table lists 400,000 to 550,000 distinct CDR3 sequences, less than 25% of them singletons, with about 0.91% in the top ten. These same records also appear under a second study, on T cells expressing NK-cell markers. Turning to that study: Several of the donors also had these clonotypes leading their CD3+CD56-NKG2C+ fraction.

The rearrangement joins TRBV9 to TRBJ2-5, with 10 bases that match TRBD1. Material for sequencing was CD4+ T cells sorted from blood. The sequence was collected from a woman between 18 and 29 years old in good health. DNA for the CDR3: TGTGCCAGCAGCGCAGCGGACCCCCGGACAGGGGGTATGGAGACCCAGTACTTC. Protein sequence: CASSAADPRTGGMETQYF.